These 16 T cell receptor beta chains share one sample of origin, sequenced in a study of technical replicates of blood from a handful of donors. Some clones are missing from TCRdb's copy, which holds only in-frame ones; the method was immunoSEQ multiplex PCR. Among approximately 99,000 clones listed, 95% were seen once. The sequenced sample was T cells isolated from PBMCs. Every receptor here comes from a human donor in good health.

The chain combines TRBV18 with TRBJ2-5, with 10 bases lining up with TRBD1. J was trimmed by 4 bases and V by 6 bases; bases with no gene match: 8. The germline V gene has CDR1 KGHSH and CDR2 LQKENI. The CDR3 runs 15 residues. Here the CDR3 DNA reads TGTGCCAGCTCCCTCTCGGACAGGGGGTCAGAGACCCAGTACTTC. Translation gives CASSLSDRGSETQYF.

The chain links TRBV7-8 to TRBJ2-2, with 10 positions matching TRBD1. After removal of 6 bases from V and 7 bases from J, the junction contained 14 bases not matched to a gene. The V gene's germline CDR1 is SGHVS and CDR2 FQNEAQ. This CDR3 is built from 17 residues. The DNA of the CDR3 is TGTGCCAGCAGATCCACCACTTGGACAGGGGGGATCGGGGAGCTGTTTTTT. This encodes CASRSTTWTGGIGELFF.

The V gene is TRBV4-1, the J gene TRBJ2-1; the D gene is possibly TRBD2 (5 bases). V gave up 0 bases and J gave up 9 bases, with 9 bases separating them. Germline values: CDR1 MGHRA, CDR2 YSYEKL. This CDR3 comprises 13 residues. Here the CDR3 reads CASSQDRGIEQFF. In DNA form, the CDR3 reads TGCGCCAGCAGCCAAGATCGAGGGATTGAGCAGTTCTTC.

The CDR3 here is CASSDSGQGVSGANVLTF. The CDR3 DNA sequence: TGTGCCAGCAGTGACTCCGGACAGGGGGTCTCTGGGGCCAACGTCCTGACTTTC. J is TRBJ2-6 and V is TRBV6-4, with 10 bases aligning to TRBD1. Unmatched junction bases numbered 2, after V lost 0 bases and J lost 0 bases. Germline V CDR1 and CDR2: MRHNA, SNTAGT. The CDR3 totals 18 residues.

V gene TRBV11-3 combines with J gene TRBJ2-7; 13 nucleotides match TRBD2. Germline V lookup: CDR1 SGHNT, CDR2 YENEEA. The CDR3 spans 14 residues. Germline trimming cut 3 bases from V and 10 bases from J; bases unmatched to any gene: 6. The CDR3 is CASSFTGTSGTQYF. The DNA for the CDR3 is TGTGCCAGCAGCTTTACCGGGACTAGCGGGACTCAGTACTTC.

The sample holds one count of this clone. The chain has TRBV6-5 and TRBJ2-7, with 12 bases aligning to TRBD2. CDR1 is MNHEY and CDR2 is SVGAGI in the germline V gene. The length of the CDR3 is 14 residues. V was pared by 5 bases and J by 2 bases, with 1 base of the junction left unmatched. CDR3 DNA: TGTGCCAGCAGTCGACTAGCGGGAGCCTACGAGCAGTACTTC. Its protein is CASSRLAGAYEQYF.

This sequence joins TRBV27 and TRBJ1-5; D is unclear. V was cut by 3 bases and J by 2 bases, with 14 bases left in between. Germline V gene lookup returns CDR1 MNHEY and CDR2 SMNVEV (reference sequence). The CDR3 has 16 amino acids. The CDR3 nucleotides read TGTGCCAGCAGTTTGGAGGGAACCCTCGGCAATCAGCCCCAGCATTTT. Amino acid sequence: CASSLEGTLGNQPQHF.

The V and J genes are TRBV7-8 and TRBJ2-2; D is unclear. The CDR3 consists of 12 residues. CDR1 is SGHVS and CDR2 is FQNEAQ in the germline V gene. V dropped 7 bases and J dropped 5 bases, with 8 bases sitting between them. The CDR3 sequence: CASKESTGELFF. CDR3 sequence (DNA): TGTGCCAGCAAAGAGAGTACCGGGGAGCTGTTTTTT.

The chain has TRBV27 and TRBJ2-2, with TRBD2 as a possible D gene (7 bases). V dropped 6 bases and J dropped 6 bases, with 14 bases sitting between them. The CDR3 runs 14 residues. Per the germline V gene, CDR1 is MNHEY and CDR2 is SMNVEV (reference sequence). CDR3 bases: TGTGCCAGCAGCATTTGGGAGGGGGCCGGGGAGCTGTTTTTT. Translating gives CASSIWEGAGELFF.

This chain connects TRBV10-1 to TRBJ2-5, with D tentatively TRBD2 (6 bases). Germline values: CDR1 WNHNN, CDR2 SYGVQD (reference sequence). The CDR3 extends over 14 amino acids. Deletions cut 4 bases from V and 4 bases from J, with 13 bases between. CDR3 coding DNA: TGCGCCAGCAGTGTGACTAGGAGCCGAGAGACCCAGTACTTC. As protein: CASSVTRSRETQYF.

The chain links TRBV5-1 to TRBJ2-3; no firm D call. The CDR3 consists of 15 residues. Trimming left V 0 bases short and J 2 bases short, with 10 bases between. Germline loops: CDR1 SGHRS, CDR2 YFSETQ. The chain's CDR3 is CASSLVVTDTDTQYF. CDR3 coding DNA: TGCGCCAGCAGCTTGGTGGTCACAGACACAGATACGCAGTATTTT.

The J gene is TRBJ2-5, the V gene TRBV28, with 9 bases identical to TRBD2. Losses at the gene ends were 5 bases for V and 1 base for J; bases not matched to a gene: 5. CDR3 length: 15 amino acids. CDR1 is MDHEN and CDR2 is SYDVKM in the germline V gene. The CDR3 DNA is TGTGCCAGCAGTACCCTAGCGGGGACCCAAGAGACCCAGTACTTC. Translated, it gives CASSTLAGTQETQYF.

CDR3 sequence reads: CASSPRLVRETQYF. The DNA for the CDR3 is TGTGCCAGTAGTCCTCGACTAGTCCGGGAGACCCAGTACTTC. The chain combines TRBV19 with TRBJ2-5, with D possibly being TRBD2 (6 bases). Germline CDR1 and CDR2: LNHDA and SQIVND (reference sequence). The CDR3 is 14 amino acids. V was shortened by 5 bases and J by 5 bases, with 15 bases between the two germline ends.

This chain links TRBV7-9 with TRBJ2-3, with TRBD2 as a possible D gene (5 bases). Germline CDR1 reads SEHNR; CDR2 reads FQNEAQ (reference sequence). The CDR3 consists of 16 residues. Trimming left V 2 bases short and J 0 bases short, with 12 bases between. The CDR3 sequence is CASSLPGMKSTDTQYF. The CDR3 DNA reads as TGTGCCAGCAGCTTACCGGGGATGAAAAGCACAGATACGCAGTATTTT.

With regard to this clone: Mismatch with germline at one junction end may stem from a read error. The chain employs TRBV19 and TRBJ1-6; 8 bases align to TRBD1. This CDR3 has 14 residues. Germline V gene lookup returns CDR1 LNHDA and CDR2 SQIVND (reference sequence). The CDR3 region has the DNA TGTGCCAGTAGTCCACCGGGACAGGTATCGCTCCGGTACTTT. This sequence encodes CASSPPGQVSLRYF.

V and J are TRBV2 and TRBJ2-2; 12 bases are shared with TRBD1. CDR3 length: 16 residues. After removal of 3 bases from V and 8 bases from J, the junction contained 7 bases not matched to a gene. Germline V gene data show CDR1 as SNHLY and CDR2 as FYNNEI. The CDR3 nucleotides read TGTGCCAGCAGTGACTCCGGGACAGGGGGCAATGGGGAGCTGTTTTTT. Its protein is CASSDSGTGGNGELFF.